Below, one TCR beta chain is given with its context. Its antigen is unknown. This sample is part of a study of cytomegalovirus exposure and HLA in healthy donors. PCR involved 60 Vbeta and 13 Jbeta primers. Original methodology: In a later analysis, of 84 million or so unique beta chains, roughly 11 million appeared in at least two donors. Sequencing was performed with immunoSEQ multiplex PCR; in TCRdb, only in-frame clones are kept and a portion is missing. V and J calls and clone size are those listed in that table; D and trimming were worked out from the DNA. The table includes approximately 150,000 clones, around 78% detected once. Study observations and caveats: With high specificity and sensitivity, the classifier reportedly diagnosed cytomegalovirus status. From TCR beta sequences, most subjects' HLA-A and HLA-B alleles were reportedly predicted accurately.

The TCR was taken from a woman between 35 and 50 years old in good health and CMV-seronegative. The sample taken for sequencing was PBMCs.

The CDR3 DNA follows: TGCGCCAGCAGCCCTTCCCCTAGCGATCACTCGAATGAGCAGTTCTTC. It yields the protein CASSPSPSDHSNEQFF. This sequence joins TRBV5-1 and TRBJ2-1, with D maybe TRBD2 (6 bases). This CDR3 contains 16 residues. In germline, CDR1 is SGHRS, CDR2 YFSETQ. Trimming left V 4 bases short and J 7 bases short, with 21 bases between.